The rows below give T cell receptor beta chains drawn from one sample of a study of blood T cell repertoires in COVID-19. Produced via immunoSEQ multiplex PCR; TCRdb's table is partial and in-frame only. This table holds around 200,000 clones, approximately 88% found once. The specimen sequenced was peripheral blood. Receptors originate from a middle-aged man with acute or convalescent COVID-19. Each CDR3 is given without its conserved first and last residue. Fields, in order: V gene, clone size, J gene, CDR3 protein. Some rows have no size entry. The others give once, few or many, or a class for an expanded clone.

TRBV7-6	NA	TRBJ2-5	ASSLAPGQGGTSGQETQY
TRBV19	NA	TRBJ1-1	ASRGQVLMNTEAF
TRBV15	NA	TRBJ1-1	ATSRDRATEAF
TRBV11-3	NA	TRBJ2-3	ASSRTSGGAADTQY
TRBV6-2/TRBV6-3	NA	TRBJ2-3	ASSPSGGRADTQY
TRBV6-1	NA	TRBJ2-7	ASSAGLLEASYEQY
TRBV4-1	NA	TRBJ2-4	ASSQADTDYNIQY
TRBV27	few	TRBJ2-2	ASSFPLAGPGELF
TRBV28	NA	TRBJ2-3	ASTVGQGDMVADTQY
TRBV6-5	few	TRBJ2-1	ASSYGTYNEQF
TRBV2	NA	TRBJ2-3	ASRPGTGISGTDTQY
TRBV24-1	NA	TRBJ2-1	ATSRTGANEQF
TRBV7-2	NA	TRBJ1-2	ASSDQPPTGFGGYT
TRBV5-5	NA	TRBJ2-2	ASFPMTAGELF
TRBV5-5	NA	TRBJ1-5	ASTNLQGGDRQPQH
TRBV6-5	NA	TRBJ1-1	ASSRGAMNTEAF
TRBV24-1	NA	TRBJ2-3	ATSAGTGVTQY
TRBV21-1	NA	TRBJ2-7	ASSSQWGPVEQY
TRBV6-5	NA	TRBJ2-1	ASSKLAGEQF
TRBV5-6	few	TRBJ2-7	ASSSTIDGEQY
TRBV10-2	NA	TRBJ1-1	ASKAGLTEAF
TRBV5-6	NA	TRBJ2-5	ASSLRLAGGSQETQY
TRBV28	NA	TRBJ1-1	ATRDFIEAF
TRBV30	NA	TRBJ1-3	ASLQNSGNTIY
TRBV4-3	NA	TRBJ2-1	ASSLGQGGFSSYNEQF